This T cell receptor (beta chain) was sequenced during a study of blood T cell repertoires in COVID-19. Clones were sequenced by immunoSEQ multiplex PCR, and TCRdb holds only the in-frame ones, with some missing. Here the sample spans around 50,000 clones, approximately 90% being singletons. Germline V gives CDR1 SGHTA, CDR2 FQGNSA. With 5 bases removed from V and 5 bases from J, the gap between germline ends came to 10 bases. CDR3 size: 13 residues. The Seattle site enrolled patients during active infection and followed them longitudinally. The V and J genes are TRBV7-2 and TRBJ1-5; D remains ambiguous. Sequences were obtained from peripheral blood. This clonotype originated in a woman aged 55-70 years with COVID-19, enrolled during active disease. The CDR3 region is CASSLYGDQPQHF. The CDR3 nucleotides are TGTGCCAGCAGCCTCTACGGAGATCAGCCCCAGCATTTT.